This TCR beta chain is drawn from a study of blood T cell repertoires in COVID-19. Study background: Samples taken during acute and convalescent COVID-19 were collected in the United States, Italy and Spain. T cells, B-cell-depleted T cells, or PBMCs provided the cDNA or gDNA that served as material.

This CDR3 contains 13 residues. Between the trimmed V and J ends, which lost 2 bases and 2 bases, there was a span of 7 bases. Germline-derived CDR1 and CDR2 are SGDLS and YYNGEE. With regard to this clone: The same CDR3 can be traced to other DNA sequences in this sample.

As handled by the study authors: Researchers report that nucleated cell counts were estimated from reference gene primer amplification. The repertoire was sequenced with immunoSEQ multiplex PCR; TCRdb's copy has only in-frame clones and lacks some. D and trimming come from the DNA, and the V and J calls and clone size come from that table. Here the sample spans some 160,000 clones, approximately 82% being singletons. This receptor was identified in a woman aged 70-85 years who had recovered from COVID-19. Sample: peripheral blood. The V gene is TRBV9, the J gene TRBJ1-1; D gene ambiguous. CDR3 bases: TGTGCCAGCAGCGTTGGGCGAAACACTGAAGCTTTCTTT. It yields the protein CASSVGRNTEAFF.